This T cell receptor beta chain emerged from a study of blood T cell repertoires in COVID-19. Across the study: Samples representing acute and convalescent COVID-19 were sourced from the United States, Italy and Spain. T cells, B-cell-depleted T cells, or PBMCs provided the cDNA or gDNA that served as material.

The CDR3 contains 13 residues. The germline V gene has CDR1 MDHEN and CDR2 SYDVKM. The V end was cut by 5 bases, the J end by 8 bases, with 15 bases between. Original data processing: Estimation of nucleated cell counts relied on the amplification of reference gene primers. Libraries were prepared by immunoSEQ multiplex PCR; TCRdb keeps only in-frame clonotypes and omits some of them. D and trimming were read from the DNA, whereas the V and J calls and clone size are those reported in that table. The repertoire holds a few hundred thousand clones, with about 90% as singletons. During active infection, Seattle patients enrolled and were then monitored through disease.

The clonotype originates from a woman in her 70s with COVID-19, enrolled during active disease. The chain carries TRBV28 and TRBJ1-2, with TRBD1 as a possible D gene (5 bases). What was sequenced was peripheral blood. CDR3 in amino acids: CASSPLDIWGYTF. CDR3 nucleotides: TGTGCCAGCAGTCCCCTGGACATCTGGGGCTACACCTTC.